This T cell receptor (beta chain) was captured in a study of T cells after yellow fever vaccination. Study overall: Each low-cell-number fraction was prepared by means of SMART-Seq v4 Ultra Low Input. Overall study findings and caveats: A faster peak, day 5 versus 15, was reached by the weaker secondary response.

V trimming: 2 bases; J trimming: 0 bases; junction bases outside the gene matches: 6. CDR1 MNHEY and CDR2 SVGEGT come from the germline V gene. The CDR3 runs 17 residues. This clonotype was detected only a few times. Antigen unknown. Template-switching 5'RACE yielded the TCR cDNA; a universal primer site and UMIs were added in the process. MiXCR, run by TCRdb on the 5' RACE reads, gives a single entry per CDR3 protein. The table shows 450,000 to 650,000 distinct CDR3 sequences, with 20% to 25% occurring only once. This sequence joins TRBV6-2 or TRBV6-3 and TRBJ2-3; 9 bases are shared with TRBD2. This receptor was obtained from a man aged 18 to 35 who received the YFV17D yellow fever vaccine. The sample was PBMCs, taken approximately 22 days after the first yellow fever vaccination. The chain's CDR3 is CASSYLPLAGSTDTQYF. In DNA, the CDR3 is TGTGCCAGCAGTTACCTTCCGCTAGCGGGGAGCACAGATACGCAGTATTTT.